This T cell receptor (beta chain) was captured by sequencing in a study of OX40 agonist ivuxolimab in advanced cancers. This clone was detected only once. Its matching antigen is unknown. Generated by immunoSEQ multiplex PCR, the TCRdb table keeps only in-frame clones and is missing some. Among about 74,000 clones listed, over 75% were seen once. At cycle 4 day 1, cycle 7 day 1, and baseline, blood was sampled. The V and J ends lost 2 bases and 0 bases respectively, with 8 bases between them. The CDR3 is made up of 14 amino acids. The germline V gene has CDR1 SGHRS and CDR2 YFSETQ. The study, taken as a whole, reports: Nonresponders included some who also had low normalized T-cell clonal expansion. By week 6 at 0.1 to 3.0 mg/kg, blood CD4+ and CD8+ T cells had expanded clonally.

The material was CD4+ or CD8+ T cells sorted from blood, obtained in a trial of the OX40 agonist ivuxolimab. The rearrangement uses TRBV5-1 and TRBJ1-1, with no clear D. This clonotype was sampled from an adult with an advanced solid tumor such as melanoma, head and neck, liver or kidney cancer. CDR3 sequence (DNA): TGCGCCAGCAGCTTACTTACGATGAACACTGAAGCTTTCTTT. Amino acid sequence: CASSLLTMNTEAFF.